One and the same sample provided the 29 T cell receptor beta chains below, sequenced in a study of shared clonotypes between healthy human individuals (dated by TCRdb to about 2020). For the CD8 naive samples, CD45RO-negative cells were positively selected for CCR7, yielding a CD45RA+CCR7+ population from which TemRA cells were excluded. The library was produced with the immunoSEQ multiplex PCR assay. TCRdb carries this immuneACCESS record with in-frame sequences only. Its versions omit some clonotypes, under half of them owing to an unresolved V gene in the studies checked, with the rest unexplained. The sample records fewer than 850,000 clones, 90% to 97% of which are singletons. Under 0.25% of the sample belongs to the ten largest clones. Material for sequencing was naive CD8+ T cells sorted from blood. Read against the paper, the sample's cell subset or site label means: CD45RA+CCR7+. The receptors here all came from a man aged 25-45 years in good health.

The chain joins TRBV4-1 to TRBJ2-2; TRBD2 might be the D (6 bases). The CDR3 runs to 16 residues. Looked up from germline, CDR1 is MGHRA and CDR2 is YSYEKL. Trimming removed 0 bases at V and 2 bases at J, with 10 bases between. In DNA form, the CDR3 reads TGCGCCAGCAGCCAAGAGGCGGGACCCAACACCGGGGAGCTGTTTTTT. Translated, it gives CASSQEAGPNTGELFF.

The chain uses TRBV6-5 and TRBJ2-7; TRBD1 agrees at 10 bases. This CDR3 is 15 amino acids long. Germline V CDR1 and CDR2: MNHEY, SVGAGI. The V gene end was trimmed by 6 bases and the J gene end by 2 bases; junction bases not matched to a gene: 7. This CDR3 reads CASRYLGQGTYEQYF. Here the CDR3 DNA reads TGTGCCAGCAGGTACCTGGGACAGGGGACCTACGAGCAGTACTTC.

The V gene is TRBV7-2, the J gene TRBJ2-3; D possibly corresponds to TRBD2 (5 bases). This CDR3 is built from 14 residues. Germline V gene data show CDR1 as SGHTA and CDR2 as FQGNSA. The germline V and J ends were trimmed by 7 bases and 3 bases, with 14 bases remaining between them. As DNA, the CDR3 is TGTGCCAGCAACGAGGACTGGAATACAGATACGCAGTATTTT. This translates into CASNEDWNTDTQYF.

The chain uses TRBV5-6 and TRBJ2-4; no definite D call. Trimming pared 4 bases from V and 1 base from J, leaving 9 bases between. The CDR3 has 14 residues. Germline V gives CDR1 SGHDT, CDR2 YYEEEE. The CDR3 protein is CASSESLAKNIQYF. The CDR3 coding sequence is TGTGCCAGCAGCGAAAGTTTGGCCAAAAACATTCAGTACTTC. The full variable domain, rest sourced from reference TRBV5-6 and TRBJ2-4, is DAGVTQSPTHLIKTRGQQVTLRCSPKSGHDTVSWYQQALGQGPQFIFQYYEEEERQRGNFPDRFSGHQFPNYSSELNVNALLLGDSALYLCASSESLAKNIQYFGAGTRLSVL.

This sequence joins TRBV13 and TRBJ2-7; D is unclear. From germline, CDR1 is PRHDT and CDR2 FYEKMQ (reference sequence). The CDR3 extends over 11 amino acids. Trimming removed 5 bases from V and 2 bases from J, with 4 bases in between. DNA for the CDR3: TGTGCCAGCAGCAAAGCCTACGAGCAGTACTTC. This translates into CASSKAYEQYF.

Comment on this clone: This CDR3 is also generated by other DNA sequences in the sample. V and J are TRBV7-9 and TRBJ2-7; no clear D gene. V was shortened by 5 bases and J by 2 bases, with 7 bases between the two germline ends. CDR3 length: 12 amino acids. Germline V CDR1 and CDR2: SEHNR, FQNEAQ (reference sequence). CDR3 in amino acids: CASSQGPYEQYF. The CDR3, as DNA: TGTGCCAGCAGCCAAGGTCCCTACGAGCAGTACTTC.

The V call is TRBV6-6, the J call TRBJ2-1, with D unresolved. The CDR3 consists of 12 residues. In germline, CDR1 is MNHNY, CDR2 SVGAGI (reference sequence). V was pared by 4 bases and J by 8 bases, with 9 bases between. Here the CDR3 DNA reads TGTGCCAGCAGTTCCGATGGGGATGAGCAGTTCTTC. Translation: CASSSDGDEQFF.

The CDR3: CASSASGRGTDTQYF. CDR3 sequence (DNA): TGTGCCAGCAGCGCCAGCGGGAGAGGAACAGATACGCAGTATTTT. V is TRBV9 and J is TRBJ2-3; 8 bases line up with TRBD2. The CDR3 totals 15 residues. From germline, CDR1 is SGDLS and CDR2 YYNGEE. V lost 3 bases and J lost 3; bases outside the gene matches: 6.

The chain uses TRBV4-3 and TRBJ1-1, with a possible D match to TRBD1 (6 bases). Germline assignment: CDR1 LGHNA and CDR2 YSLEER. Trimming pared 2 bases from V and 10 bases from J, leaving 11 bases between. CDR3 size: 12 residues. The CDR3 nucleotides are TGCGCCAGCAGCCAACCGGGACAAGGAGCTTTCTTT. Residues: CASSQPGQGAFF.

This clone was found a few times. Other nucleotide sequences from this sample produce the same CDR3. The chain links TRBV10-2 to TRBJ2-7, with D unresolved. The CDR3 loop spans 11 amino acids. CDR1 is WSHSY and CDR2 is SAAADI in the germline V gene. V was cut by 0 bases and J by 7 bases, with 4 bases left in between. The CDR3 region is CASSESGEQYF. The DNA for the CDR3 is TGCGCCAGCAGTGAGTCAGGGGAGCAGTACTTC.

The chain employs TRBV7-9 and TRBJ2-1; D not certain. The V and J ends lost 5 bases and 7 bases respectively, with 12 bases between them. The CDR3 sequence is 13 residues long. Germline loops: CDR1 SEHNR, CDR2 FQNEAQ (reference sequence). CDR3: CASSIKDQNEQFF. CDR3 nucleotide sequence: TGTGCCAGCAGCATAAAGGATCAGAATGAGCAGTTCTTC.

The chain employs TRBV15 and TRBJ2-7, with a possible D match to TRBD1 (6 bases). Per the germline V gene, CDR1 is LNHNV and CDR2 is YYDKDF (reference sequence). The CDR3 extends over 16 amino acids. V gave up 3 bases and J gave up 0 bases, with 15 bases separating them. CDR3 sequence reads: CATSREGTSSSYEQYF. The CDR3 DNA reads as TGTGCCACCAGCAGGGAAGGGACATCTAGCTCCTACGAGCAGTACTTC.

The DNA for the CDR3 is TGTGCCAGCAGCGTAGAAGGACAGGGGGCTCGTGGCTACACCTTC. This translates into CASSVEGQGARGYTF. The chain couples TRBV9 to TRBJ1-2, with 11 bases aligning to TRBD1. There are 15 residues in the CDR3. Losses at the gene ends were 0 bases for V and 7 bases for J; bases not matched to a gene: 5. Germline V gene lookup returns CDR1 SGDLS and CDR2 YYNGEE.

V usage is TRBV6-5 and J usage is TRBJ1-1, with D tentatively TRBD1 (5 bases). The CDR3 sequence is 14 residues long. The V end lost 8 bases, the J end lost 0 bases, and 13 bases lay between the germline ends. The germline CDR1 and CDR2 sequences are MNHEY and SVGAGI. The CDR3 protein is CASLRSGLNTEAFF. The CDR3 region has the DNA TGTGCCAGCCTTCGGTCGGGGCTGAACACTGAAGCTTTCTTT.

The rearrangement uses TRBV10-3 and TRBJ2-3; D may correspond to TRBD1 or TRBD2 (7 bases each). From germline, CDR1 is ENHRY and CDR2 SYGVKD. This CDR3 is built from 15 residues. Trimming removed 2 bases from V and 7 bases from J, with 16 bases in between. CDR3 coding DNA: TGTGCCATCAGTGAGCAGGGGGGGATTGCATATACGCAGTATTTT. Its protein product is CAISEQGGIAYTQYF.

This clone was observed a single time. CDR3 amino acids: CASSQGQTYEQYF. DNA of the CDR3: TGTGCCAGCAGCCAAGGGCAGACCTACGAGCAGTACTTC. The chain couples TRBV4-2 to TRBJ2-7; D not certain. Germline assignment: CDR1 LGHNA and CDR2 YNFKEQ. V lost 1 base to trimming and J lost 2 bases, with 6 bases between them. The CDR3 consists of 13 residues.

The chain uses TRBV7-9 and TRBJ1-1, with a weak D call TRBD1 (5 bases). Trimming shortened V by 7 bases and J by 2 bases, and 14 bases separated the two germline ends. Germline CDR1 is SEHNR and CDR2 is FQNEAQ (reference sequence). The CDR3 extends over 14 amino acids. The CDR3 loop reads CASTKGGENTEAFF. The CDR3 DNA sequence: TGTGCCAGCACGAAGGGAGGGGAAAACACTGAAGCTTTCTTT. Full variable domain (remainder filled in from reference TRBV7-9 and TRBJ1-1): DTGVSQNPRHKITKRGQNVTFRCDPISEHNRLYWYRQTLGQGPEFLTYFQNEAQLEKSRLLSDRFSAERPKGSFSTLEIQRTEQGDSAMYLCASTKGGENTEAFFGQGTRLTVV.

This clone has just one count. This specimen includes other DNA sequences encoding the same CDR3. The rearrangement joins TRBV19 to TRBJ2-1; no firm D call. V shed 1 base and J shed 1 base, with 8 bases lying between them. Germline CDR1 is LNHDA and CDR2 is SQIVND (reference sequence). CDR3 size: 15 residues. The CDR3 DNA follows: TGTGCCAGTAGTATAGGAGGTACTTCCTACAATGAGCAGTTCTTC. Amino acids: CASSIGGTSYNEQFF.

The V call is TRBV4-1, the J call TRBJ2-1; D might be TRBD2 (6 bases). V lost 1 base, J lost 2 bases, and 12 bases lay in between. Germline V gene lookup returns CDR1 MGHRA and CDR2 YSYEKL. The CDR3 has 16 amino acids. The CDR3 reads CASSQGRETPYNEQFF. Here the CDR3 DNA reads TGCGCCAGCAGCCAAGGACGGGAGACCCCCTACAATGAGCAGTTCTTC.

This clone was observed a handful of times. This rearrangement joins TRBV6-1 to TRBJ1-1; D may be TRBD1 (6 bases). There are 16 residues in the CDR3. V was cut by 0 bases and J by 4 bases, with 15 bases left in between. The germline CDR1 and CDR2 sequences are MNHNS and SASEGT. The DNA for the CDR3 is TGTGCCAGCAGTGAAGCTTCTACAGGGTCCGGCACTGAAGCTTTCTTT. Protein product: CASSEASTGSGTEAFF.

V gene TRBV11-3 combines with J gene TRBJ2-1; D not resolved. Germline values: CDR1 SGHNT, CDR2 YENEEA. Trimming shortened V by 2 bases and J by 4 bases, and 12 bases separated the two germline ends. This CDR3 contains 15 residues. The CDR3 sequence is CASSLYSGTYNEQFF. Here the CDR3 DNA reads TGTGCCAGCAGCTTATACTCCGGAACTTACAATGAGCAGTTCTTC.

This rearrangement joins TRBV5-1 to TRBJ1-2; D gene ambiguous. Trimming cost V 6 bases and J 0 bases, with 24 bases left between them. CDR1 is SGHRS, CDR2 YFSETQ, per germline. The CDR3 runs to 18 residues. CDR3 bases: TGCGCCAGCATGGGCCCCAGCATGGCTCCCGGGCCTAACTATGGCTACACCTTC. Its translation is CASMGPSMAPGPNYGYTF.

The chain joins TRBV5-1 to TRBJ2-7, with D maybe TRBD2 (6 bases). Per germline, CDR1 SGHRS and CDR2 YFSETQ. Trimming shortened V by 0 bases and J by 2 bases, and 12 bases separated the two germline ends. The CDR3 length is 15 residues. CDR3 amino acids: CASSLGRGKAYEQYF. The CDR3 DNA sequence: TGCGCCAGCAGCTTGGGTCGGGGGAAGGCCTACGAGCAGTACTTC.

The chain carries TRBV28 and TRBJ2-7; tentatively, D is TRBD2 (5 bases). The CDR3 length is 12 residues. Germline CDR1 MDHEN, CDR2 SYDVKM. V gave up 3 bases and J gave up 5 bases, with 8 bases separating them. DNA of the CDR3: TGTGCCAGCAGTTTTCGGACTGACGAGCAGTACTTC. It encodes CASSFRTDEQYF.

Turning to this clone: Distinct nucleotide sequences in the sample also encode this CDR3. For the CDR3, the DNA is TGCGCCAGCAGCTTAGACAGGTTGAACACTGAAGCTTTCTTT. It codes for CASSLDRLNTEAFF. V gene TRBV5-1 combines with J gene TRBJ1-1; TRBD1 is a possible D gene (6 bases). Trimming stripped 2 bases from V and 0 bases from J, with 8 bases between. The CDR3 spans 14 residues. CDR1 SGHRS and CDR2 YFSETQ come from the germline V gene.

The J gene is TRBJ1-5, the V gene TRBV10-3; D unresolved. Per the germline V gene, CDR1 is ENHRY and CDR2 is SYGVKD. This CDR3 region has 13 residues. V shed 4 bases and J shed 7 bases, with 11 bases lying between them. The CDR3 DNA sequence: TGTGCCATCAGTGTTGTAGGGTGGCAGCCCCAGCATTTT. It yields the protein CAISVVGWQPQHF.

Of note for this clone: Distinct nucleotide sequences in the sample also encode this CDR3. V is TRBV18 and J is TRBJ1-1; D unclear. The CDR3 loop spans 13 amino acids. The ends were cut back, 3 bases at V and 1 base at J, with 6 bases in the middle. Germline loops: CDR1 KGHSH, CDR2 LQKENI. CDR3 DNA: TGTGCCAGCTCACCGGACGGGAACACTGAAGCTTTCTTT. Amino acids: CASSPDGNTEAFF.

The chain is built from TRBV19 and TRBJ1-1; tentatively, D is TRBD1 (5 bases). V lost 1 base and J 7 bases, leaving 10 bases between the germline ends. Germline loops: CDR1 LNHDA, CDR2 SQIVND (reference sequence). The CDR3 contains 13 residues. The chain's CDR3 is CASSIAGAGEAFF. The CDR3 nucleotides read TGTGCCAGTAGTATAGCTGGGGCCGGTGAAGCTTTCTTT.

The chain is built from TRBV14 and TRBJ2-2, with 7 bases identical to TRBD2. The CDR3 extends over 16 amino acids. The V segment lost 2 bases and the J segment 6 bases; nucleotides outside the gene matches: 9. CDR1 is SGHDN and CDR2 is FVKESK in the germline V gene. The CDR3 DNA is TGTGCCAGCAGCCAACGAGTGGGAGGGCCTCCCGGGGAGCTGTTTTTT. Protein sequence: CASSQRVGGPPGELFF.